The 32 T cell receptor beta chains below come from one sample, sequenced in a study of cytomegalovirus exposure and HLA in healthy donors. Use of 60 Vbeta and 13 Jbeta primers characterized the PCR. Profiling relied on immunoSEQ multiplex PCR, and the TCRdb table lists in-frame clones only, not all of them. This sample has about 180,000 clones, with roughly 82% found just once. Sequencing used PBMCs. The receptors stem from a woman aged 50 to 60 in good health and CMV-seronegative.

The rearrangement uses TRBV7-6 and TRBJ2-7; 9 bases are a match to TRBD1. The CDR3 consists of 16 residues. Losses at the gene ends were 1 base for V and 5 bases for J; bases not matched to a gene: 9. The germline gives CDR1 SGHVS, CDR2 FNYEAQ. The CDR3 protein is CASSLGLHRDRDEQYF. CDR3 coding DNA: TGTGCCAGCAGCTTAGGCCTACACCGGGACAGGGACGAGCAGTACTTC.

The chain joins TRBV29-1 to TRBJ2-5, with D perhaps TRBD1 (6 bases). The tail of the sequence fits TRBJ2-7 better, so the J call may be wrong. This CDR3 has 13 amino acids. Looked up from germline, CDR1 is SQVTM and CDR2 is ANQGSEA. The CDR3 DNA follows: TGCAGCGTCTTTGGGACAAGGCCCTACGAGCAGTACTTC. Translated, it gives CSVFGTRPYEQYF.

The V call is TRBV11-2, the J call TRBJ2-3; D ambiguous. The CDR3 is 13 residues long. Germline CDR1 SGHAT, CDR2 FQNNGV. V was pared by 3 bases and J by 2 bases, with 6 bases between. The CDR3, as DNA: TGTGCCAGCAGCTTTCTCCCCACAGATACGCAGTATTTT. This translates into CASSFLPTDTQYF. Looking up the rest from reference TRBV11-2 and TRBJ2-3 gives the full variable domain: EAGVAQSPRYKIIEKRQSVAFWCNPISGHATLYWYQQILGQGPKLLIQFQNNGVVDDSQLPKDRFSAERLKGVDSTLKIQPAKLEDSAVYLCASSFLPTDTQYFGPGTRLTVL.

The chain employs TRBV27 and TRBJ1-4; tentatively, D is TRBD1 (5 bases). CDR3 length: 16 amino acids. Trimming cost V 0 bases and J 6 bases, with 14 bases left between them. Germline V lookup: CDR1 MNHEY, CDR2 SMNVEV (reference sequence). CDR3 amino acids: CASSLSYTGAHEKLFF. CDR3 coding DNA: TGTGCCAGCAGTTTATCGTATACAGGTGCCCATGAAAAACTGTTTTTT.

The rearrangement joins TRBV27 to TRBJ1-2; D perhaps matches TRBD1 (5 bases). CDR1 is MNHEY and CDR2 is SMNVEV in the germline V gene (reference sequence). Trimming stripped 5 bases from V and 4 bases from J, with 14 bases between. The CDR3 contains 14 residues. The CDR3 DNA follows: TGTGCCAGCAGTATAGGGACGGGGGGCTATGGCTACACCTTC. This gives the protein CASSIGTGGYGYTF.

The chain has TRBV2 and TRBJ2-1; TRBD1 aligns across 10 bases. This CDR3 is built from 14 residues. The J segment lost 4 bases and the V segment lost 6 bases, leaving 3 bases of the junction unmatched. Germline CDR1 SNHLY, CDR2 FYNNEI. The CDR3 coding sequence is TGTGCCAGCAGCCCGGGACAGGGGTACAATGAGCAGTTCTTC. Residues: CASSPGQGYNEQFF.

This chain links TRBV9 with TRBJ2-2; D may be TRBD2 (7 bases). The CDR3 loop spans 17 amino acids. Germline-derived CDR1 and CDR2 are SGDLS and YYNGEE. Trimming pared 2 bases from V and 4 bases from J, leaving 18 bases between. As DNA, the CDR3 is TGTGCCAGCAGCGTCTCTTCTCGGGGGGCAGGCACCGGGGAGCTGTTTTTT. It is translated as CASSVSSRGAGTGELFF.

The V and J genes are TRBV7-8 and TRBJ2-3; D is possibly TRBD2 (6 bases). V lost 2 bases and J 4 bases, leaving 13 bases between the germline ends. This CDR3 is built from 15 residues. Germline CDR1 is SGHVS and CDR2 is FQNEAQ. CDR3 region: CASSLQGSGPDTQYF. The CDR3 coding sequence is TGTGCCAGCAGCTTACAGGGTAGCGGTCCAGATACGCAGTATTTT.

The chain carries TRBV11-2 and TRBJ2-3; no reliable D call. The germline V gene encodes CDR1 SGHAT and CDR2 FQNNGV. The CDR3 contains 12 residues. V lost 2 bases and J lost 7, with 7 bases in between. CDR3 bases: TGTGCCAGCAGCTTAAAGCAATATACGCAGTATTTT. Translation: CASSLKQYTQYF.

This chain links TRBV6-5 with TRBJ1-2, with 7 bases lining up with TRBD1. V gave up 0 bases and J gave up 4 bases; unmatched junction bases: 2. This CDR3 has 14 residues. The germline gives CDR1 MNHEY, CDR2 SVGAGI. In DNA, the CDR3 is TGTGCCAGCAGTTACTCCTCAGGGGGCTATGGCTACACCTTC. It translates to CASSYSSGGYGYTF.

This chain connects TRBV6-1 to TRBJ2-4; D perhaps matches TRBD2 (5 bases). V shed 2 bases and J shed 0 bases, with 14 bases lying between them. CDR3 length: 17 residues. Germline values: CDR1 MNHNS, CDR2 SASEGT. The CDR3 DNA follows: TGTGCCAGCAGTGAAATTCGAGCGGTGATAGCCAAAAACATTCAGTACTTC. Residues: CASSEIRAVIAKNIQYF.

The chain uses TRBV7-9 and TRBJ2-3; TRBD2 agrees at 7 bases. The CDR3 covers 13 residues. Germline-derived CDR1 and CDR2 are SEHNR and FQNEAQ (reference sequence). With V trimmed by 4 bases and J by 6 bases, 4 bases remained unmatched. CDR3 protein: CASSYTGGDTQYF. The DNA of the CDR3 is TGTGCCAGCAGCTACACCGGGGGGGATACGCAGTATTTT.

This clone was observed a handful of times. The V gene is TRBV6-1, the J gene TRBJ2-7; 9 positions agree with TRBD1. Germline-derived CDR1 and CDR2 are MNHNS and SASEGT. The ends lost 6 bases at V and 8 bases at J; junction bases unmatched: 11. This CDR3 spans 14 amino acids. The DNA for the CDR3 is TGTGCCAGCAGGGTAGGGGACAGGGACTATCAGCAGTACTTC. Its protein product is CASRVGDRDYQQYF.

The V and J genes are TRBV19 and TRBJ1-5; TRBD1 might be the D (6 bases). The CDR3 has 14 residues. Trimming removed 9 bases at V and 4 bases at J, with 16 bases between. The V gene's germline CDR1 is LNHDA and CDR2 SQIVND (reference sequence). This chain's CDR3 is CASGYRETNQPQHF. The CDR3 region has the DNA TGTGCCAGCGGATACAGGGAGACTAATCAGCCCCAGCATTTT.

This clone was seen just once. This chain uses TRBV2 with TRBJ1-3; 8 positions match TRBD1. The CDR3 runs to 16 residues. Germline V lookup: CDR1 SNHLY, CDR2 FYNNEI. With V trimmed by 2 bases and J by 4 bases, 7 bases remained unmatched. CDR3 nucleotides: TGTGCCAGCAGTGAAAGACCTACAGGGGGGGGAAACACCATATATTTT. It is translated as CASSERPTGGGNTIYF. Full variable domain (missing parts from reference TRBV2 and TRBJ1-3): EPEVTQTPSHQVTQMGQEVILRCVPISNHLYFYWYRQILGQKVEFLVSFYNNEISEKSEIFDDQFSVERPDGSNFTLKIRSTKLEDSAMYFCASSERPTGGGNTIYFGEGSWLTVV.

This clone has a single count. The chain is built from TRBV27 and TRBJ1-1; possible D gene TRBD1, 5 bases. Looked up from germline, CDR1 is MNHEY and CDR2 is SMNVEV (reference sequence). The CDR3 covers 14 residues. The V end was cut by 3 bases, the J end by 6 bases, with 14 bases between. DNA of the CDR3: TGTGCCAGCAGTTTTGTGGGGGGGTCGGCTGAAGCTTTCTTT. It specifies CASSFVGGSAEAFF.

This rearrangement joins TRBV2 to TRBJ1-5; a weak D match, TRBD1 (6 bases). The ends were cut back, 6 bases at V and 2 bases at J, with 14 bases in the middle. The CDR3 is 15 residues long. Germline CDR1 and CDR2: SNHLY and FYNNEI. The CDR3 spells CASSLRGRGNQPQHF. In DNA form, the CDR3 reads TGTGCCAGCAGCCTCAGGGGTAGGGGCAATCAGCCCCAGCATTTT.

This sequence joins TRBV7-2 and TRBJ1-2; 7 bases match TRBD1. CDR3 size: 14 residues. Germline V gene data show CDR1 as SGHTA and CDR2 as FQGNSA. V gave up 2 bases and J gave up 5 bases; unmatched junction bases: 5. CDR3 nucleotide sequence: TGTGCCAGCAGCTTAAAGGCAGGGGGATATGGCTACACCTTC. Its translation: CASSLKAGGYGYTF.

The J gene is TRBJ2-1, the V gene TRBV5-5; 10 nucleotides match TRBD1. Germline V gene lookup returns CDR1 SGHKS and CDR2 YYEKEE (reference sequence). The CDR3 extends over 15 amino acids. J lost 3 bases, V lost 6 bases, and 6 bases had no gene match. The CDR3 DNA reads TGTGCCAGCAACTTCGGGACAGGGGTCTACAATGAGCAGTTCTTC. Protein: CASNFGTGVYNEQFF.

This chain links TRBV7-2 with TRBJ1-2; TRBD1 aligns across 11 bases. V trimming: 4 bases; J trimming: 9 bases; junction bases outside the gene matches: 16. CDR1 is SGHTA and CDR2 is FQGNSA in the germline V gene. The CDR3 is made up of 17 amino acids. CDR3 sequence: CASSSGQGALTPLSYTF. CDR3 nucleotides: TGTGCCAGCAGCTCCGGACAGGGGGCTTTAACCCCTCTGAGCTACACCTTC.

This sequence joins TRBV28 and TRBJ2-5; no definite D call. CDR3 size: 15 residues. With 2 bases removed from V and 4 bases from J, the gap between germline ends came to 14 bases. Germline V CDR1 and CDR2: MDHEN, SYDVKM. This CDR3 reads CASSLMYGTTETQYF. CDR3 nucleotides: TGTGCCAGCAGTTTAATGTATGGCACCACAGAGACCCAGTACTTC.

CDR3 region: CASSLTGGETQYF. DNA of the CDR3: TGTGCCAGCAGCTTAACCGGGGGGGAGACCCAGTACTTC. The chain links TRBV7-3 to TRBJ2-5; TRBD2 aligns across 7 bases. Germline V gene sequence: CDR1 SGHTA, CDR2 FQGTGA. J was trimmed by 5 bases and V by 0 bases; bases with no gene match: 0. The CDR3 contains 13 residues.

The chain combines TRBV28 with TRBJ1-4; tentative D call: TRBD1 (5 bases). This CDR3 contains 15 residues. Germline V CDR1 and CDR2: MDHEN, SYDVKM. Trimming shortened V by 6 bases and J by 8 bases, and 19 bases separated the two germline ends. CDR3 sequence reads: CASSDPGGEGEKLFF. The CDR3 bases are TGTGCCAGCAGCGATCCGGGAGGGGAGGGGGAAAAACTGTTTTTT.

This clone has a single count. The rearrangement links TRBV30 to TRBJ2-5; D is uncertain. Per the germline V gene, CDR1 is GTSNPN and CDR2 is SVGIG (reference sequence). The CDR3 contains 12 residues. Trimming took 3 bases from V and 4 from J, leaving 9 bases between them. The CDR3 DNA sequence: TGTGCCTGGAGCCCCACAGCAGAGACCCAGTACTTC. Protein sequence: CAWSPTAETQYF.

This clone was counted between two and nine times. This sequence joins TRBV2 and TRBJ1-1; 8 bases line up with TRBD1. J gave up 4 bases and V 6 bases, and 4 bases lay outside the gene matches. CDR3 length equals 13 residues. Germline loops: CDR1 SNHLY, CDR2 FYNNEI. CDR3 sequence (DNA): TGTGCCAGCAGAGGGGGACAGGCCACTGAAGCTTTCTTT. The encoded protein is CASRGGQATEAFF.

In DNA form, the CDR3 reads TGTGCCAGTACGTTGGACAGGGGACTATCGGGCAATCAGCCCCAGCATTTT. Residues: CASTLDRGLSGNQPQHF. This rearrangement joins TRBV19 to TRBJ1-5; 9 bases match TRBD1. V shed 7 bases, J shed 2 bases, and the junction held 12 bases outside the gene matches. Germline loops: CDR1 LNHDA, CDR2 SQIVND (reference sequence). The CDR3 is 17 residues long.

The V gene is TRBV28, the J gene TRBJ2-7; D is perhaps TRBD1 (6 bases). Germline CDR1 and CDR2: MDHEN and SYDVKM. V lost 1 base to trimming and J lost 3 bases, with 10 bases between them. The CDR3 extends over 14 amino acids. CDR3 protein: CASSLYREIYEQYF. DNA for the CDR3: TGTGCCAGCAGTTTATACAGGGAGATCTACGAGCAGTACTTC.

For this clone: Its ends do not fully match the called genes, so a read error is possible. The chain has TRBV2 and TRBJ2-7; D might be TRBD2 (5 bases). Germline assignment: CDR1 SNHLY and CDR2 FYNNEI. The length of the CDR3 is 16 residues. CDR3: CVSMVWGASRIHEQYF. CDR3 sequence (DNA): TGTGTCAGCATGGTCTGGGGAGCCAGCAGAATCCACGAGCAGTACTTC.

The chain links TRBV5-1 to TRBJ2-1; 7 positions agree with TRBD1. The germline V gene has CDR1 SGHRS and CDR2 YFSETQ. The CDR3 has 17 residues. V shed 3 bases and J 0 bases; nucleotides not matched to a gene: 9. CDR3 DNA: TGCGCCAGCAGCTCCCGAGGGGGCCCGAGCTCCTACAATGAGCAGTTCTTC. It translates to CASSSRGGPSSYNEQFF.

J is TRBJ1-1 and V is TRBV6-5, with TRBD1 matching 11 bases. Germline loops: CDR1 MNHEY, CDR2 SVGAGI. The V segment lost 3 bases and the J segment 4 bases; nucleotides outside the gene matches: 1. CDR3 size: 14 residues. The CDR3 loop is CASSYGTGGTEAFF. The DNA for the CDR3 is TGTGCCAGCAGTTATGGGACAGGGGGCACTGAAGCTTTCTTT.

V gene TRBV11-2 combines with J gene TRBJ2-7; possible D gene TRBD2, 7 bases. Germline V gene sequence: CDR1 SGHAT, CDR2 FQNNGV. Trimming removed 1 base at V and 2 bases at J, with 12 bases between. The CDR3 has 15 amino acids. DNA for the CDR3: TGTGCCAGCAGCTTAGCGGGGGGCCCCACCTACGAGCAGTACTTC. Amino acid sequence: CASSLAGGPTYEQYF.

The chain links TRBV28 to TRBJ2-5; weak D call: TRBD2 (5 bases). This CDR3 has 14 amino acids. Germline CDR1 reads MDHEN; CDR2 reads SYDVKM. With 3 bases removed from V and 5 bases from J, the gap between germline ends came to 13 bases. CDR3 in DNA: TGTGCCAGCAGTTTTCTGAGAAGCGGTGAGACCCAGTACTTC. It encodes CASSFLRSGETQYF.